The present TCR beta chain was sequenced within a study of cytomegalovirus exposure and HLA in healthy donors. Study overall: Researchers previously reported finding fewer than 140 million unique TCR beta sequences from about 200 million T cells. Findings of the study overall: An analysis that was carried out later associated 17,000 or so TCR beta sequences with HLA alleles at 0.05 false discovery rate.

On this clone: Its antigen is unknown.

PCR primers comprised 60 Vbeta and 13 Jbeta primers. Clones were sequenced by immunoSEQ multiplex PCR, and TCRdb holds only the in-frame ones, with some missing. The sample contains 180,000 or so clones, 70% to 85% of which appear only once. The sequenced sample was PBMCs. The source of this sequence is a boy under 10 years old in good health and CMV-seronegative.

CDR3 sequence (DNA): TGTGCCAGCAGCTTAGGCGTAGCGGGGGACCAAGAGACCCAGTACTTC. Its translation: CASSLGVAGDQETQYF. This chain links TRBV7-9 with TRBJ2-5, with TRBD2 matching over 9 bases. The CDR3 runs 16 residues. Trimming removed 1 base from V and 0 bases from J; junction bases left unmatched: 3. The germline CDR1 and CDR2 sequences are SEHNR and FQNEAQ (reference sequence).